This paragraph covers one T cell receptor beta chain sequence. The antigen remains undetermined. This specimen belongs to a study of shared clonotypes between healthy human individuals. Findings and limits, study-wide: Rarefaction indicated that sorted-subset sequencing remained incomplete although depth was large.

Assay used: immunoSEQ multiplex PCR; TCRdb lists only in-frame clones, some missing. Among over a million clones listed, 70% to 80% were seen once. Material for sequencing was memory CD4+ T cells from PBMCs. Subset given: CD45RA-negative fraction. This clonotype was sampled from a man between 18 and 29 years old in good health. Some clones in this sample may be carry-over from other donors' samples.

CDR3 bases: TGTGCCAGCTCACCACCACGGCTAGCGGGGACCTCCACAGATACGCAGTATTTT. It translates to CASSPPRLAGTSTDTQYF. The chain is built from TRBV18 and TRBJ2-3; 9 nucleotides align to TRBD2. Germline CDR1 KGHSH, CDR2 LQKENI. This CDR3 is built from 18 residues. V shed 0 bases and J 2 bases; nucleotides not matched to a gene: 9.